The clone carrying this T cell receptor beta chain was detected once. Produced via immunoSEQ multiplex PCR; TCRdb's table is partial and in-frame only. The sample carries 48,000 or so clones, 94% recorded once. The record originates from a study of T cell changes during pregnancy in multiple sclerosis. Trimming took 4 bases from V and 2 from J, leaving 18 bases between them. This CDR3 region has 16 residues. CDR1 is SNHLY, CDR2 FYNNEI, per germline. The sample in question was CD4+ T cells from peripheral blood mononuclear cells, obtained in the first trimester of pregnancy. The sequence came from a female donor with multiple sclerosis, enrolled in a pregnancy study. The gene calls are TRBV2 and TRBJ2-7; possible D gene TRBD2, 7 bases. CDR3 residues: CASSGGGGDTPYEQYF. CDR3 nucleotides: TGTGCCAGCAGTGGTGGAGGGGGGGACACCCCCTACGAGCAGTACTTC.